These 24 T cell receptor beta chains came from one sample sequenced in a study of shared T cell receptors in the human thymus. Measured with immunoSEQ multiplex PCR; TCRdb has only the in-frame clones, and not every one. The sample includes some 720,000 clones, 88% of them seen just once. This sample also belongs to another study, concerning human thymus T cells.

The sequenced material came from thymocytes. Receptor source: a boy under two years old with a congenital heart defect.

The V gene is TRBV5-6, the J gene TRBJ2-4; maybe TRBD2 (5 bases). Per germline, CDR1 SGHDT and CDR2 YYEEEE. The length of the CDR3 is 15 residues. The ends were cut back, 0 bases at V and 2 bases at J, with 9 bases in the middle. The CDR3 region is CASSLGGVTKNIQYF. The DNA for the CDR3 is TGTGCCAGCAGCTTGGGGGGAGTAACCAAAAACATTCAGTACTTC.

The V and J genes are TRBV7-6 and TRBJ2-5; tentatively, D is TRBD2 (6 bases). Germline V lookup: CDR1 SGHVS, CDR2 FNYEAQ. This CDR3 comprises 13 residues. Trimming pared 5 bases from V and 0 bases from J, leaving 7 bases between. CDR3 sequence: CASSPGDQETQYF. The CDR3, as DNA: TGTGCCAGCAGCCCGGGGGACCAAGAGACCCAGTACTTC.

This sequence joins TRBV30 and TRBJ2-1; TRBD2 is a possible D gene (5 bases). This CDR3 has 15 amino acids. Trimming removed 4 bases at V and 0 bases at J, with 13 bases between. Germline CDR1 and CDR2: GTSNPN and SVGIG (reference sequence). The CDR3 here is CAWTQLGPSYNEQFF. CDR3 DNA: TGTGCCTGGACCCAACTAGGACCCTCCTACAATGAGCAGTTCTTC.

The rearrangement uses TRBV4-1 and TRBJ1-1, with D unresolved. Germline V gene data show CDR1 as MGHRA and CDR2 as YSYEKL. This CDR3 region has 13 residues. The V gene lost 4 bases and the J gene lost 1 base, with 7 bases spanning the gap. The CDR3 sequence is CASSPGGNTEAFF. CDR3 sequence (DNA): TGCGCCAGCAGCCCCGGAGGGAACACTGAAGCTTTCTTT.

This sequence joins TRBV11-3 and TRBJ2-3, with TRBD2 matching 10 bases. The CDR3 spans 16 residues. With 5 bases clipped from V and 2 bases from J, the junction kept 7 bases outside the gene matches. Germline CDR1 is SGHNT and CDR2 is YENEEA. The CDR3 reads CASSRPLAGTTDTQYF. CDR3 coding DNA: TGTGCCAGCAGCCGCCCACTAGCGGGGACCACAGATACGCAGTATTTT.

The rearrangement joins TRBV14 to TRBJ1-2; TRBD1 aligns across 8 bases. V lost 2 bases and J lost 6; bases outside the gene matches: 5. Germline loops: CDR1 SGHDN, CDR2 FVKESK. This CDR3 contains 14 residues. CDR3 amino acids: CASSQTGGDDGYTF. CDR3 nucleotide sequence: TGTGCCAGCAGCCAAACAGGGGGTGACGATGGCTACACCTTC.

The chain joins TRBV27 to TRBJ2-7, with 8 bases identical to TRBD1. The trim removed 6 bases at V and 3 bases at J, leaving 4 bases unmatched. The CDR3 totals 13 residues. The germline CDR1 and CDR2 sequences are MNHEY and SMNVEV (reference sequence). CDR3 protein: CASRDRAGYEQYF. CDR3 coding DNA: TGTGCCAGCAGGGACAGGGCCGGCTACGAGCAGTACTTC.

V is TRBV6-4 and J is TRBJ2-7, with a possible D match to TRBD1 (6 bases). V lost 5 bases to trimming and J lost 4 bases, with 21 bases between them. CDR3 length: 16 residues. The germline CDR1 and CDR2 sequences are MRHNA and SNTAGT. The CDR3 region has the DNA TGTGCCAGCAGTATGACAGGTCACGATGAAATTTACGAGCAGTACTTC. Translated, it gives CASSMTGHDEIYEQYF.

The V call is TRBV19, the J call TRBJ2-5, with 8 positions matching TRBD1. Germline CDR1 is LNHDA and CDR2 is SQIVND (reference sequence). The CDR3 sequence is 16 residues long. The J segment lost 2 bases and the V segment lost 5 bases, leaving 10 bases of the junction unmatched. CDR3 loop: CASSPRTGNEQETQYF. CDR3 in DNA: TGTGCCAGTAGTCCGAGGACAGGGAACGAACAAGAGACCCAGTACTTC.

V and J are TRBV11-3 and TRBJ2-2; 10 bases align to TRBD1. The CDR3 is 17 residues long. V gave up 4 bases and J gave up 5 bases; unmatched junction bases: 10. CDR1 is SGHNT, CDR2 YENEEA, per germline. In DNA, the CDR3 is TGTGCCAGCAGCTCCCATGACAGGGGGCATAGGACCGGGGAGCTGTTTTTT. This sequence encodes CASSSHDRGHRTGELFF.

This clone was detected a few times. This chain links TRBV6-4 with TRBJ1-2, with 9 bases that match TRBD1. The V and J ends lost 8 bases and 7 bases, in that order; junction bases with no gene match: 5. The germline V gene has CDR1 MRHNA and CDR2 SNTAGT. The CDR3 totals 12 residues. The CDR3 DNA follows: TGTGCCAGCTGGGACAGGGCGTCTGGCTACACCTTC. This translates into CASWDRASGYTF.

This clone has a handful of counts. The V gene is TRBV5-8, the J gene TRBJ2-1; TRBD1 agrees at 11 bases. The CDR3 sequence is 12 residues long. Germline loops: CDR1 SGHTS, CDR2 YDEGEE. The ends lost 6 bases at V and 16 bases at J; junction bases unmatched: 9. The CDR3 reads CASTRSGQGGFF. The DNA for the CDR3 is TGTGCCAGCACCCGATCGGGACAGGGGGGCTTCTTC.

This clone was picked up one time. The chain employs TRBV27 and TRBJ1-5, with 10 bases matching TRBD1. V shed 5 bases and J 5 bases; nucleotides not matched to a gene: 3. Germline CDR1 is MNHEY and CDR2 is SMNVEV (reference sequence). The CDR3 is 14 residues long. CDR3 sequence reads: CASSRQGAYQPQHF. The CDR3 region has the DNA TGTGCCAGCAGTCGACAGGGGGCTTATCAGCCCCAGCATTTT.

The gene calls are TRBV30 and TRBJ2-4; 7 bases map to TRBD1. Looked up from germline, CDR1 is GTSNPN and CDR2 is SVGIG (reference sequence). This CDR3 spans 15 amino acids. Trimming took 4 bases from V and 8 from J; bases not matched to a gene: 14. The CDR3 is CAWTGLGQRWDIQYF. For the CDR3, the DNA is TGTGCCTGGACCGGGTTGGGACAGCGATGGGACATTCAGTACTTC.

The rearrangement links TRBV11-2 to TRBJ2-2; D ambiguous. The CDR3 contains 12 residues. With 5 bases removed from V and 7 bases from J, the gap between germline ends came to 8 bases. Per the germline V gene, CDR1 is SGHAT and CDR2 is FQNNGV. The CDR3 loop is CASSPLSGELFF. The CDR3 nucleotides are TGTGCCAGCAGCCCACTGAGCGGGGAGCTGTTTTTT.

The V gene is TRBV30, the J gene TRBJ2-7; D not resolved. The ends were cut back, 1 base at V and 4 bases at J, with 5 bases in the middle. The CDR3 totals 11 residues. Germline lookup yields CDR1 GTSNPN and CDR2 SVGIG (reference sequence). The CDR3 DNA follows: TGTGCCTGGAGTGGTCGGTACGAGCAGTACTTC. This encodes CAWSGRYEQYF. The whole variable domain, remainder taken from reference TRBV30 and TRBJ2-7, is SQTIHQWPATLVQPVGSPLSLECTVEGTSNPNLYWYRQAAGRGLQLLFYSVGIGQISSEVPQNLSASRPQDRQFILSSKKLLLSDSGFYLCAWSGRYEQYFGPGTRLTVT.

The chain joins TRBV21-1 to TRBJ2-3; the table calls TRBD1, which could not be checked here. TRBV21-1 is a listed pseudogene. This CDR3 is 15 amino acids long. The CDR3 is CASSKVGQGPDTQYF. DNA of the CDR3: TGTGCCAGCAGCAAAGTCGGGCAGGGTCCAGATACGCAGTATTTT.

The CDR3 DNA is TGTGCCTGGAGTCGGGACAGGGGGCTTAACAATGAGCAGTTCTTC. It is translated as CAWSRDRGLNNEQFF. This chain connects TRBV30 to TRBJ2-1, with 12 bases lining up with TRBD1. Germline CDR1 reads GTSNPN; CDR2 reads SVGIG (reference sequence). Losses at the gene ends were 2 bases for V and 5 bases for J; bases not matched to a gene: 4. The CDR3 is 15 residues long.

CDR3 nucleotide sequence: TGTGCCAGCGAGGGAAGGGACAGTGGTCTGTGTCCCTACGAGCAGTACTTC. The encoded protein is CASEGRDSGLCPYEQYF. V and J are TRBV5-6 and TRBJ2-7; 7 bases line up with TRBD1. Germline V lookup: CDR1 SGHDT, CDR2 YYEEEE. The J segment lost 2 bases and the V segment lost 7 bases, leaving 18 bases of the junction unmatched. The length of the CDR3 is 17 residues.

The chain uses TRBV5-1 and TRBJ2-1, with 12 bases that match TRBD2. The junction had 8 bases not matched to a gene; V was cut back by 4 bases and J by 6 bases. Germline lookup yields CDR1 SGHRS and CDR2 YFSETQ. The CDR3 loop spans 16 amino acids. The DNA of the CDR3 is TGCGCCAGCAGCAGCTGGACTAGCGGGACTCGCAATGAGCAGTTCTTC. It encodes CASSSWTSGTRNEQFF.

The V gene is TRBV6-1, the J gene TRBJ1-5; D perhaps matches TRBD1 (6 bases). The V and J ends lost 8 bases and 1 base respectively, with 12 bases between them. The CDR3 runs 14 residues. Germline V gene lookup returns CDR1 MNHNS and CDR2 SASEGT. CDR3 in DNA: TGTGCCAGCGGTCGGGGGGCCAGCAATCAGCCCCAGCATTTT. Its protein is CASGRGASNQPQHF.

The V and J genes are TRBV7-9 and TRBJ1-1; 8 bases line up with TRBD1. J was trimmed by 2 bases and V by 7 bases; bases with no gene match: 3. Germline values: CDR1 SEHNR, CDR2 FQNEAQ (reference sequence). This CDR3 is 13 amino acids long. The CDR3 DNA sequence: TGTGCCAGCAAGACAGGGGACAACACTGAAGCTTTCTTT. This sequence encodes CASKTGDNTEAFF.

This sequence joins TRBV5-1 and TRBJ2-7; the match to TRBD2 covers 7 bases. In germline, CDR1 is SGHRS, CDR2 YFSETQ. With V trimmed by 4 bases and J by 0 bases, 7 bases remained unmatched. This CDR3 comprises 15 residues. The CDR3 reads CASSALSGDSYEQYF. The CDR3 nucleotides read TGCGCCAGCAGCGCCCTCAGCGGGGACTCCTACGAGCAGTACTTC.

The rearrangement links TRBV6-4 to TRBJ2-7; 8 bases align to TRBD2. The CDR3 runs 13 residues. Trimming removed 6 bases from V and 7 bases from J; junction bases left unmatched: 8. Germline CDR1 is MRHNA and CDR2 is SNTAGT. The CDR3 here is CASSLGLGGEQYF. The CDR3 DNA follows: TGTGCCAGCAGCCTGGGACTAGGGGGTGAGCAGTACTTC.